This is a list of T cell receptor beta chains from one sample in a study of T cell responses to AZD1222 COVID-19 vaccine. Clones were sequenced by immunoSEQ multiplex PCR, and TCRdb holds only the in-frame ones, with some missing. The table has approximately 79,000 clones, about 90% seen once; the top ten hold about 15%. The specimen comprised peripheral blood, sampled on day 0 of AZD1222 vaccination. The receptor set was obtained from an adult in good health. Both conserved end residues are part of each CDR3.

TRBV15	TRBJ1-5	CATSRDGEGNQPQHF
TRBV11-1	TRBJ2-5	CASSLGDGLERETQYF
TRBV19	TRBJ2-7	CASSGSSGSYEQYF
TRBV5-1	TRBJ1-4	CASSRGPNEKLFF
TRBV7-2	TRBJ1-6	CASSSPQSNSPLHF
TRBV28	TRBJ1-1	CATQHQNTEAFF
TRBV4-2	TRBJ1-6	CASSQDAGGVSPLHF
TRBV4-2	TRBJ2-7	CASSQVGDRVEQYF
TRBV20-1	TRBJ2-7	CSASPRSGRNYEQYF
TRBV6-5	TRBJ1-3	CASNLAWAGGNTIYF
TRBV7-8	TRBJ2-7	CASSLLRASEQYF
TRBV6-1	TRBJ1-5	CASSEDRQGGNQPQHF
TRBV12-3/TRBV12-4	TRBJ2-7	CASSLNGYEQYF
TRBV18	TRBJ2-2	CASSPGTPNTGELFF
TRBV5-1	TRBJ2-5	CASRPGLQETQYF
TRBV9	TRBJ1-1	CASSVDGSGWLTTEAFF
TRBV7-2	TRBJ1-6	CASSSNRDSPLHF
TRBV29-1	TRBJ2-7	CSVGDNTYEQYF
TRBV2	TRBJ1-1	CASSDFSMNTEAFF